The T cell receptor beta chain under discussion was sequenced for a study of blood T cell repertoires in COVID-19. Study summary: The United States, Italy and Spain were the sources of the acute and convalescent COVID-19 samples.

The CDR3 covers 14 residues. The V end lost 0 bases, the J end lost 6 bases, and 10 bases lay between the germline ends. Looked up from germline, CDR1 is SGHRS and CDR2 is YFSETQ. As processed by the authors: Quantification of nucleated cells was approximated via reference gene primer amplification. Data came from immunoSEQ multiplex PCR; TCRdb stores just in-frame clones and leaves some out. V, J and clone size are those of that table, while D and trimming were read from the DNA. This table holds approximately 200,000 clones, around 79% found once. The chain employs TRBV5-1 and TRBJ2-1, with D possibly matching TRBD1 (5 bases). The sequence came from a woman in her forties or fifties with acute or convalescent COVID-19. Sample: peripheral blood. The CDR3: CASSLDWGFNEQFF. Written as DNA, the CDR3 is TGCGCCAGCAGCTTGGATTGGGGCTTCAATGAGCAGTTCTTC. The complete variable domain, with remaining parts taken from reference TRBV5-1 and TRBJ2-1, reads KAGVTQTPRYLIKTRGQQVTLSCSPISGHRSVSWYQQTPGQGLQFLFEYFSETQRNKGNFPGRFSGRQFSNSRSEMNVSTLELGDSALYLCASSLDWGFNEQFFGPGTRLTVL.